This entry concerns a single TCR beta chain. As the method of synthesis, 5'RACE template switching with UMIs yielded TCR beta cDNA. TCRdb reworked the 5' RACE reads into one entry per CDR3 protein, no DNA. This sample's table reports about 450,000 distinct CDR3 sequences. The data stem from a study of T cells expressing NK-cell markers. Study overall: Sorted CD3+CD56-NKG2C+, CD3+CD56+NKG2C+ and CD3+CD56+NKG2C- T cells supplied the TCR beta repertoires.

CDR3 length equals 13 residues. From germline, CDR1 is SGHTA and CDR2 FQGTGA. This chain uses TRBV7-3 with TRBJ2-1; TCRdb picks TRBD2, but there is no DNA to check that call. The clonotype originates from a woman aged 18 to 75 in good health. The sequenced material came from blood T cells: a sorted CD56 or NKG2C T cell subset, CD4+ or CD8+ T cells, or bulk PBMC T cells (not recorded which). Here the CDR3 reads CASSKTLNGEQFF.